Sequencing of this T cell receptor beta chain was carried out in a study of T cell repertoires and Cas9 in healthy adults. For the study at large: Multi-effector potency, cytotoxicity and lineage were assessed in SpCas9-reactive CD4 and CD8 T cells. Overall study results and limits: SpCas9-reactive regulatory T cells reportedly mitigated SpCas9-reactive effector T cells in vitro.

This clone was observed a handful of times. The antigen remains undetermined. Clones were read by immunoSEQ multiplex PCR, and TCRdb kept only the in-frame ones, dropping some. The table records tens of thousands of clones, 85% to 95% of them present only once. Trimming stripped 2 bases from V and 7 bases from J, with 12 bases between. CDR1 is MNHEY, CDR2 SVGAGI, per germline. There are 15 residues in the CDR3. This clonotype was sampled from a human donor in good health. The chain links TRBV6-5 to TRBJ1-6, with a tentative D call TRBD1 (6 bases). Sequencing was done on a sample of CD4+ effector T cells (CD127+, CD25-, CD137-, CD154-) from PBMCs; culture status not recorded. CDR3 nucleotides: TGTGCCAGCAGTTACACCGGACAGTTAAATTCACCCCTCCACTTT. Translating it yields CASSYTGQLNSPLHF.